The clone carrying this T cell receptor beta chain was picked up one time. V was clipped by 2 bases and J by 7 bases, with 19 bases between them. This CDR3 is 16 amino acids long. Germline CDR1 reads MNHNS; CDR2 reads SASEGT. These data come from a study of blood T cell repertoires in COVID-19. Background on the study: The study drew acute and convalescent COVID-19 samples from the United States, Italy and Spain.

Per the study methods: Reference gene primers were amplified, and this amplification served to estimate nucleated cell counts. Data came from immunoSEQ multiplex PCR; TCRdb stores just in-frame clones and leaves some out. V, J and clone size are taken as reported in that table, and D and trimming were inferred from the DNA itself. The table lists more than 85,000 clones, 70% to 85% of them singletons. This TCR was sampled from a human donor in a cohort sampled during active COVID-19. The sample taken for sequencing was peripheral blood. The chain recombines TRBV6-1 with TRBJ2-3; D is possibly TRBD2 (5 bases). This CDR3 reads CASSEFLAGSTYTQYF. In DNA form, the CDR3 reads TGTGCCAGCAGTGAATTCCTAGCAGGTAGTACTTATACGCAGTATTTT.